Sequencing of this T cell receptor (beta chain) was carried out in a study of cytomegalovirus exposure and HLA in healthy donors. The CDR3 totals 15 residues. V shed 5 bases and J 10 bases; nucleotides not matched to a gene: 11. Germline CDR1 and CDR2: SEHNR and FQNEAQ (reference sequence). 13 Jbeta primers and 60 Vbeta primers were used for the PCR. Clones were read by immunoSEQ multiplex PCR, and TCRdb kept only the in-frame ones, dropping some. Of 120,000 to 150,000 clones in the sample, around 90% were seen once. This chain links TRBV7-9 with TRBJ2-1, with 10 bases that match TRBD2. The specimen was PBMCs. This TCR was recovered from a woman aged 40 to 55 in good health and CMV-seronegative. CDR3 sequence reads: CASSAPSGRWWEQFF. Here the CDR3 DNA reads TGTGCCAGCAGCGCCCCTAGCGGGAGATGGTGGGAGCAGTTCTTC.